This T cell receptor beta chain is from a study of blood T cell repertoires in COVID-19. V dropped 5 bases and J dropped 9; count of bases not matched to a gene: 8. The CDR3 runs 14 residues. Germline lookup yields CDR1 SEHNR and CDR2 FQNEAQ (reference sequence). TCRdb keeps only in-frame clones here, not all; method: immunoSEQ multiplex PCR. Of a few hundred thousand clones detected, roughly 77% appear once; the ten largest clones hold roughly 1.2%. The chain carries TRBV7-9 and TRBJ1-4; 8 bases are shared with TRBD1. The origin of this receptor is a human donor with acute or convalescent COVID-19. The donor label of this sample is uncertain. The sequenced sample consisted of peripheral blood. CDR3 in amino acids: CASSPPGTGQKLFF. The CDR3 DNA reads TGTGCCAGCAGCCCCCCGGGGACAGGCCAAAAACTGTTTTTT.